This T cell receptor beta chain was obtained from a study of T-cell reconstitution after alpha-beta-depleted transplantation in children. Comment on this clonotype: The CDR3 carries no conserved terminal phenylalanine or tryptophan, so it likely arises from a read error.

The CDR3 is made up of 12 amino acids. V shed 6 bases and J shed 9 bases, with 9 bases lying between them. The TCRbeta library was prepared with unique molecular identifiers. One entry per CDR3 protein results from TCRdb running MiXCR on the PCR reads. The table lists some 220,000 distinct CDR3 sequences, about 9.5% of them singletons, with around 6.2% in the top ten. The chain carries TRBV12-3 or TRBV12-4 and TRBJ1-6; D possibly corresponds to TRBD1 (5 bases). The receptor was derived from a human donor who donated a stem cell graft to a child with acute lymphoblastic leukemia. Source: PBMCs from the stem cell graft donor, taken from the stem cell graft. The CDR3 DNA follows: TGTGCCAGCAGCGGGGGTGTTTCACCCCTCCACTAT. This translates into CASSGGVSPLHY.